This TCR beta chain appears in the sequencing data of a study of cytomegalovirus exposure and HLA in healthy donors. Germline lookup yields CDR1 MNHEY and CDR2 SMNVEV (reference sequence). The CDR3 totals 14 residues. V was clipped by 5 bases and J by 3 bases; unmatched bases: 7. Amplification used 60 Vbeta primers and 13 Jbeta primers. Sequencing used immunoSEQ multiplex PCR; TCRdb keeps in-frame clones, though not all of them. The sample has 130,000 or so clones; 77% are singletons. The source of this sequence is a man between 18 and 29 years old in good health and CMV-seropositive. The specimen was PBMCs. The chain employs TRBV27 and TRBJ2-7, with TRBD2 identical over 7 bases. CDR3 residues: CASSPGLEYYEQYF. The CDR3 DNA reads TGTGCCAGCAGTCCTGGACTAGAATACTACGAGCAGTACTTC.